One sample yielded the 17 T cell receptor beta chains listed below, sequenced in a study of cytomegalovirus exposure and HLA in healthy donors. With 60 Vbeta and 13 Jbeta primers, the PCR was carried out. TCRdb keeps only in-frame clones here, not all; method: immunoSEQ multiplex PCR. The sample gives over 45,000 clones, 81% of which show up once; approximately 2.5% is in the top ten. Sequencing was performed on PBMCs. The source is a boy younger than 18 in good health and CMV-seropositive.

The CDR3 DNA reads TGTGCCAGCAGCGCATGGGGACAGGCACACGAGCAGTACTTC. This gives the protein CASSAWGQAHEQYF. V gene TRBV11-1 combines with J gene TRBJ2-7; 8 bases fit TRBD1. Germline CDR1 and CDR2: SGHAT and FQDESV (reference sequence). V lost 5 bases and J lost 5; bases outside the gene matches: 8. The CDR3 extends over 14 amino acids.

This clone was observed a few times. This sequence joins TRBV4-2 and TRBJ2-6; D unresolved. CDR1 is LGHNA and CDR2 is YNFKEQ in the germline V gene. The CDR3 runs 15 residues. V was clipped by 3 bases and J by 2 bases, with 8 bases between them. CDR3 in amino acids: CASSHEETGANVLTF. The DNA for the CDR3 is TGTGCCAGCAGCCACGAGGAAACTGGGGCCAACGTCCTGACTTTC.

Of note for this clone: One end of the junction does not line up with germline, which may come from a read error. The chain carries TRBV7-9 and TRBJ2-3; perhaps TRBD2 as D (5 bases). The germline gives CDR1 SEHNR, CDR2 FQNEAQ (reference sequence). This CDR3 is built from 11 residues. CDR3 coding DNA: TGTGCCAGCAGCGCTTTGGCGGGTCCCTTGTTT. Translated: CASSALAGPLF.

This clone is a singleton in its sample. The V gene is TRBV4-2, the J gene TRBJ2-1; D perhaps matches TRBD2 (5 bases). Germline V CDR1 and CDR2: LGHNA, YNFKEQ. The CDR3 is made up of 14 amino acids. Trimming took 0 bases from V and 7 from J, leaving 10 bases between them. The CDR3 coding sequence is TGTGCCAGCAGCCAAGATGAGGGTGAAAATGAGCAGTTCTTC. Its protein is CASSQDEGENEQFF.

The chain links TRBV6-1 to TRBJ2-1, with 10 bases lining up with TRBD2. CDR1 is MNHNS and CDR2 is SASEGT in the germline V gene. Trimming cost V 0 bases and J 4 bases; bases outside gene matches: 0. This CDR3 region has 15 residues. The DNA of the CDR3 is TGTGCCAGCAGTGAAGCTAGCGGGGGGTACAATGAGCAGTTCTTC. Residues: CASSEASGGYNEQFF.

The CDR3 region is CASRYRQEPAGANEKLFF. Written as DNA, the CDR3 is TGCGCCAGCAGATATCGACAGGAGCCAGCCGGGGCTAATGAAAAACTGTTTTTT. The V and J genes are TRBV5-1 and TRBJ1-4; tentatively, D is TRBD1 (6 bases). CDR3 size: 18 residues. Trimming pared 5 bases from V and 3 bases from J, leaving 23 bases between. Germline lookup yields CDR1 SGHRS and CDR2 YFSETQ.

The CDR3 sequence: CASSLTIWDRGKGYTF. CDR3 in DNA: TGCGCCAGCAGCTTGACTATATGGGACAGGGGAAAAGGCTACACCTTC. The chain has TRBV5-1 and TRBJ1-2, with TRBD1 matching 10 bases. The CDR3 length is 16 residues. V lost 1 base to trimming and J lost 8 bases; unmatched junction nucleotides: 11. The germline V gene encodes CDR1 SGHRS and CDR2 YFSETQ.

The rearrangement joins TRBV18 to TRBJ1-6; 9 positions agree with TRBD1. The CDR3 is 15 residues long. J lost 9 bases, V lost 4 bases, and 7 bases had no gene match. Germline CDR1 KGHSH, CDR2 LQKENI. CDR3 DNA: TGTGCCAGCTCACTCCGGGACAGGGACCTTTCACCCCTCCACTTT. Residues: CASSLRDRDLSPLHF.

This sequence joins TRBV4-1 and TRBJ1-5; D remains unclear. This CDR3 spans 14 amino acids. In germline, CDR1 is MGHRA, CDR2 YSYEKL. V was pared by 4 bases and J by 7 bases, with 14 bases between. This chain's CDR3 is CASSRGVGGQPQHF. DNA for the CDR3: TGCGCCAGCAGCCGCGGGGTCGGTGGGCAGCCCCAGCATTTT.

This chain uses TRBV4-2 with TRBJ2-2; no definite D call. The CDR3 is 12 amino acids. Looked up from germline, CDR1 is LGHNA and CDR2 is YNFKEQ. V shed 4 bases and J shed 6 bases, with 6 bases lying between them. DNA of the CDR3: TGTGCCAGCAGCCCCCCCGCCGGGGAGCTGTTTTTT. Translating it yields CASSPPAGELFF.

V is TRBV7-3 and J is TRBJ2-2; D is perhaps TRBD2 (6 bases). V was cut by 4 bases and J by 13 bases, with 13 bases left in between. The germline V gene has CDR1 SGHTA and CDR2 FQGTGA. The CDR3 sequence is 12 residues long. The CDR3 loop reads CASSSDEGGLFF. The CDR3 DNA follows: TGTGCCAGCAGCTCCGACGAGGGAGGGCTGTTTTTT.

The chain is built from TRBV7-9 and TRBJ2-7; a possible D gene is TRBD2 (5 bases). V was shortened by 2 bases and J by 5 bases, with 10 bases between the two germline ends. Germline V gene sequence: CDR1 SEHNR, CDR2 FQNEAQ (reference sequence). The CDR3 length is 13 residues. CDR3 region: CASSLIPGNEQYF. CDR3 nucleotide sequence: TGTGCCAGCAGCTTAATTCCGGGAAACGAGCAGTACTTC.

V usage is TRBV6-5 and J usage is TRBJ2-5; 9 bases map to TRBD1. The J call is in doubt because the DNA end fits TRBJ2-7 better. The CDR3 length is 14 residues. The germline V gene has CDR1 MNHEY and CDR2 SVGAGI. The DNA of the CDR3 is TGTGCCAGCAGAGCCGGGACAGGGCACTACGAGCAGTACTTC. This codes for CASRAGTGHYEQYF.

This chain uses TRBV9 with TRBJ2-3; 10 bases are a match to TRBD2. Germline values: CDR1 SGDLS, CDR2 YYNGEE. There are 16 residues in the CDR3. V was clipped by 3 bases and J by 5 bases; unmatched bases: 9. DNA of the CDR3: TGTGCCAGCAGCGCCGGGACTAGCGTTTGGGGAGATACGCAGTATTTT. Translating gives CASSAGTSVWGDTQYF.

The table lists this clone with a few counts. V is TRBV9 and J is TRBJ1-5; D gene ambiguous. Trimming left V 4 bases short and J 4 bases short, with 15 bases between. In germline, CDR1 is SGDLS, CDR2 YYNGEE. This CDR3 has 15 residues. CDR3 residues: CASSPGRGENQPQHF. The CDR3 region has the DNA TGTGCCAGCAGCCCCGGTCGGGGTGAGAATCAGCCCCAGCATTTT.

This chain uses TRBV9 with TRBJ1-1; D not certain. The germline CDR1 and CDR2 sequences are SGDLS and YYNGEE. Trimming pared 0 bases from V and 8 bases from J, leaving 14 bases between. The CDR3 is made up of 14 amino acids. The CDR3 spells CASSVVERESEAFF. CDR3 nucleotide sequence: TGTGCCAGCAGCGTAGTAGAGAGGGAGTCCGAAGCTTTCTTT.

The chain's CDR3 is CASSQESHRYEQYF. DNA for the CDR3: TGCGCCAGCAGCCAAGAGTCGCACAGGTACGAGCAGTACTTC. The chain links TRBV4-1 to TRBJ2-7, with TRBD1 as a possible D gene (5 bases). The length of the CDR3 is 14 residues. CDR1 MGHRA and CDR2 YSYEKL come from the germline V gene. The germline V and J ends were trimmed by 0 bases and 4 bases, with 10 bases remaining between them.